This T cell receptor beta chain was documented in a study of CD8+ T cells in alopecia areata (dated by TCRdb to 2017 to 2018). Looking at the study overall: Treated patients were enrolled in an open-label pilot trial of oral tofacitinib at 5 to 10 mg twice daily for moderate-to-severe alopecia areata. Patients stayed on tofacitinib for 6 to 18 months and then had 6 months of follow-up off drug so that delayed response and recurrence could be assessed. Disease severity in treated patients was measured with the SALT score, which quantifies the percentage of affected scalp surface area. In both human patients and the C3H/HeJ mouse model, the study applied high-throughput TCRbeta sequencing to look at T cell clonal expansion in alopecia areata. On the human side, TCRbeta sequencing was run on scalp tissue and on sorted CD4+ and CD8+ peripheral blood T cells from healthy controls and from alopecia areata patients with either patchy or totalis/universalis disease. Tofacitinib-treated patients had biopsies at baseline and at 4 and 24 weeks of treatment, with a later scalp biopsy in several patients. Scalp clonality was compared across normal scalp (n=4), patchy alopecia areata scalp (n=8), and alopecia totalis/universalis scalp (n=8). RNA was obtained with the PAXgene miRNA kit for fixed scalp, the miRNeasy kit for PBMCs, and the RNeasy kit for mouse skin. immunoSEQ multiplex PCR using 35 Vbeta forward primers and 13 Jbeta reverse primers was used to amplify TCRbeta CDR3 regions.

The method behind the library was the immunoSEQ multiplex PCR assay. To provide template for TCR sequencing, every sample had RNA extracted and reverse transcribed into cDNA. First-strand cDNA was synthesized using SuperScript III with a 2:1 mix of oligo-dT and random hexamers. Amplification bias was assessed with a synthetic immune receptor repertoire, and residual bias was removed computationally. The paper's data handling went like this. After raw reads were preprocessed to remove errors, the CDR3 was defined following IMGT conventions as running from the conserved cysteine to phenylalanine. To get clonality, Shannon entropy was normalized by log2 of the number of productive unique TCRs and the result was subtracted from 1. Scalp TCRbeta sequences were cross-referenced with sorted blood CD4 and CD8 repertoires so that the CD4 or CD8 identity of scalp clones could be inferred. In TCRdb, the immuneACCESS table is reduced to in-frame sequences with V and J assigned. These tables do not hold every clone; where another copy was compared, an unresolved V gene accounts for under half, and the others remain unexplained. V, J and clone size are those of that table, while D and trimming were read from the DNA. This sample is represented by 93,000 or so clones; approximately 90% of them were singletons. The top ten hold approximately 12% of the sample.

Sample treatment or condition, as interpreted from the label and publication: oral pan-JAK inhibitor, 5-10 mg twice daily. Peripheral blood and lesional scalp punch biopsies were obtained from patients with alopecia areata. PBMCs were isolated by density centrifugation and stained for CD3, CD4 and CD8, after which CD4+ and CD8+ T cells were sorted on a FACSAria. What the study reported, not specific to this receptor: Lesional scalp, especially in alopecia totalis/universalis, showed higher clonality and more expanded CD8+ clones than normal scalp, suggesting antigenic drive. Scalp clonality and the number of expanded CD8+ clones among the top 100 scalp clones were significantly decreased by tofacitinib. The treated cohort was small, with a single nonresponder, so links between baseline CD8+ expansion and response need larger studies. Scalp TCR repertoire analysis is complicated because resident alphabeta T cells in normal human skin are also sequenced, whereas mouse skin is dominated by gammadelta T cells. TCR sequences shared between patients were less clear than in mice, possibly partly because of HLA diversity in the patient population. During tofacitinib treatment, many expanded lesional clones stuck around in both scalp and blood, and this persistence may partly explain why relapse happens after treatment is stopped.

Worth noting for this clone: Its target antigen remains unknown. No base quality values were provided; no much bigger clone lies one nucleotide off. This sample includes further DNA sequences coding for the same CDR3.

Cut back by 2 bases and 0 bases, the V and J ends lie 6 bases apart. Looking up the germline V gene yields CDR1 MNHEY and CDR2 SVGAGI. Including the terminal cysteine and phenylalanine, the CDR3 comprises 14 residues. Just the 42-base CDR3 DNA is kept, in frame starting at base 1. This receptor was obtained from a human donor with alopecia areata. This chain is built from TRBV6-5 and TRBJ2-3, with the D gene possibly TRBD1 or TRBD2, each one fitting 5 bases. This sample comprised CD8+ T cells sorted from blood, obtained between weeks 30 and 35, from a patient treated with tofacitinib. The CDR3 sequence is CASSYGGSTDTQYF. The DNA is as follows: TGTGCCAGCAGTTACGGGGGAAGCACAGATACGCAGTATTTT.